The T cell receptor beta chain described here comes from a study of blood T cell repertoires in COVID-19. About the study: Sites across the United States, Italy and Spain contributed samples from acute and convalescent COVID-19.

Original processing methods: Nucleated cell counts were estimated from reference gene primer amplification. Generated by immunoSEQ multiplex PCR, the TCRdb table keeps only in-frame clones and is missing some. Clone size and V and J calls were adopted from that table, with D and trimming inferred from the DNA. The sample records 20,000 to 25,000 clones, around 83% being singletons. V dropped 9 bases and J dropped 2 bases, with 10 bases sitting between them. CDR1 LNHDA and CDR2 SQIVND come from the germline V gene (reference sequence). CDR3 length equals 12 residues. The genes are TRBV19 and TRBJ1-2; tentatively, D is TRBD1 (6 bases). The TCR was taken from an older man with acute or convalescent COVID-19. Sequenced material: peripheral blood. CDR3 in amino acids: CASVTGNYGYTF. The CDR3 DNA follows: TGTGCCAGCGTCACAGGGAACTATGGCTACACCTTC.